This T cell receptor beta chain was sequenced for a study of long-term antiretroviral therapy in people with HIV. Findings of the study overall: On ART adherence, viral resistance or therapy changes, no data were available. Blood was collected between about 2004 and 2017, possibly under older ART regimens. Transplant donor controls retained higher diversity, though diversity increased after ART.

This CDR3 is 16 amino acids long. Trimming cost V 5 bases and J 3 bases; bases outside gene matches: 11. Germline V gene data show CDR1 as MDHEN and CDR2 as SYDVKM. With survey level as its setting, the immunoSEQ assay was v3.0. Measured with immunoSEQ multiplex PCR; TCRdb has only the in-frame clones, and not every one. This table has 9,500 to 15,000 clones, 83% appearing once. This clone appeared a few times. The antigen is unknown. This specimen consisted of unsorted PBMCs, obtained 3.4 years after starting antiretroviral therapy. This sequence was found in a man aged 40-50 years with HIV. V usage is TRBV28 and J usage is TRBJ2-7; 9 nucleotides align to TRBD2. CDR3 region: CASSPSWTSEYYEQYF. The CDR3 DNA follows: TGTGCCAGCAGTCCTTCTTGGACTAGCGAATACTACGAGCAGTACTTC.